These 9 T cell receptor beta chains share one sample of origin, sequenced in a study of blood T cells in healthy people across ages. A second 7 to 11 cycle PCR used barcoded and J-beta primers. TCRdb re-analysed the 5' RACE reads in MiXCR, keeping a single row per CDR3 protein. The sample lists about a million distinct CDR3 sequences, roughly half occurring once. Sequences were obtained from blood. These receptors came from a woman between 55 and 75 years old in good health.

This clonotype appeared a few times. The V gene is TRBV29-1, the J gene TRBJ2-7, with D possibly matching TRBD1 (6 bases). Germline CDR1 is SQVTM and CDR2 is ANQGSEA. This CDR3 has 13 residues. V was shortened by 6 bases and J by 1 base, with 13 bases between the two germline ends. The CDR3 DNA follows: TGCAGCGTCGCCACGACAGGTTCCTACGAGCAGTACTTC. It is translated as CSVATTGSYEQYF.

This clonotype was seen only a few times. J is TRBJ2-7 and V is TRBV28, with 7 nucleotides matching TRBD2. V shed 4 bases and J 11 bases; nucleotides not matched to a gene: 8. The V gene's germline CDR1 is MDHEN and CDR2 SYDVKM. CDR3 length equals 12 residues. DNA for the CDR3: TGTGCCAGCAGTTCTGGACTAGGCGGGAAGTACTTC. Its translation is CASSSGLGGKYF.

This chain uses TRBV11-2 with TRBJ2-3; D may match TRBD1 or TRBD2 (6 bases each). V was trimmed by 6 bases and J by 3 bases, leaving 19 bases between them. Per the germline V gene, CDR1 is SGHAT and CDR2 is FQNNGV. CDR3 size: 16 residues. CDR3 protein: CASRIRRGARTDTQYF. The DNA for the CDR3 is TGTGCCAGCAGGATACGAAGGGGGGCGCGGACAGATACGCAGTATTTT.

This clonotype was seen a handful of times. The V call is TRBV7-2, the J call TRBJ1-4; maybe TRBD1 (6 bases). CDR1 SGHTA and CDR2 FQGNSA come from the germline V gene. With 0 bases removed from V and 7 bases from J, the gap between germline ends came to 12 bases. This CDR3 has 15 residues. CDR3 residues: CASSLATGRGEKLFF. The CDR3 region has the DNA TGTGCCAGCAGCTTAGCGACAGGAAGGGGTGAAAAACTGTTTTTT.

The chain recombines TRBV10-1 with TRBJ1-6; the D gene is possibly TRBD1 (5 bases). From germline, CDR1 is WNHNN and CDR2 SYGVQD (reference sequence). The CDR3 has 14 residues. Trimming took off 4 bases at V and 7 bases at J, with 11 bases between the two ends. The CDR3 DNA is TGCGCCAGCAGTGCAGGGACGGTCAATTCACCCCTCCACTTT. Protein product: CASSAGTVNSPLHF.

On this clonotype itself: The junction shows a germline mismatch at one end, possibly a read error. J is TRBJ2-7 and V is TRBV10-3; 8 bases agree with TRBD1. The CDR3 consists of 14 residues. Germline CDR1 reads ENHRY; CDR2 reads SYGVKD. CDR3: CAVSPGQEIYEQYF. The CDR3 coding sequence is TGTGCCGTCAGCCCGGGACAGGAGATTTACGAGCAGTACTTC.

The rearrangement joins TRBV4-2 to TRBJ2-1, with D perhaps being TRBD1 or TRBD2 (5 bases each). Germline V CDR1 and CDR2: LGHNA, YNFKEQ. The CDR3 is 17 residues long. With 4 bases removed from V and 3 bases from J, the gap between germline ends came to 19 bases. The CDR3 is CASSLGTGTKFYNEQFF. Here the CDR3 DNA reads TGTGCCAGCAGCCTGGGGACCGGGACGAAGTTCTACAATGAGCAGTTCTTC.

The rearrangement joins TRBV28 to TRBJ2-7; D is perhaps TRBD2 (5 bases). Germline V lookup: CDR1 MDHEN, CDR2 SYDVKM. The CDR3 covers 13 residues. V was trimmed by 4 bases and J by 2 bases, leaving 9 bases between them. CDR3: CASSYSAAYEQYF. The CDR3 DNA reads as TGTGCCAGCAGTTATAGCGCGGCCTACGAGCAGTACTTC. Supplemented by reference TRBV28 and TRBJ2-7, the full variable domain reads DVKVTQSSRYLVKRTGEKVFLECVQDMDHENMFWYRQDPGLGLRLIYFSYDVKMKEKGDIPEGYSVSREKKERFSLILESASTNQTSMYLCASSYSAAYEQYFGPGTRLTVT.

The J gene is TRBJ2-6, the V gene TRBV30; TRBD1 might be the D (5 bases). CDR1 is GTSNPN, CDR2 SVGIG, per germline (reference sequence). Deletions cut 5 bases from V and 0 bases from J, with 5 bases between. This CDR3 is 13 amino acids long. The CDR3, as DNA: TGTGCCTGGGACAGCTCTGGGGCCAACGTCCTGACTTTC. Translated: CAWDSSGANVLTF. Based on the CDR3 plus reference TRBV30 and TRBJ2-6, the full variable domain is SQTIHQWPATLVQPVGSPLSLECTVEGTSNPNLYWYRQAAGRGLQLLFYSVGIGQISSEVPQNLSASRPQDRQFILSSKKLLLSDSGFYLCAWDSSGANVLTFGAGSRLTVL.